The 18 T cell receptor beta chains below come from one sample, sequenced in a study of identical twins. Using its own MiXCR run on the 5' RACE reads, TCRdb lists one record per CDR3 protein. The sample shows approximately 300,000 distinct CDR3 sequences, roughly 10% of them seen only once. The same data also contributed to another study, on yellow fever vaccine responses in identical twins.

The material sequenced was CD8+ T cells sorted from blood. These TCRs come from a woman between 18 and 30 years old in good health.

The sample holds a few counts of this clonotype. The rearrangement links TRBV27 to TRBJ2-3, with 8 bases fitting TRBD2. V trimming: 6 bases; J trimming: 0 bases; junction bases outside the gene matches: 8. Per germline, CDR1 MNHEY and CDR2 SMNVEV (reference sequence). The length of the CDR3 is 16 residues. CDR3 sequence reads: CASRDPGLGSTDTQYF. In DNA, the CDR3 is TGTGCCAGCAGGGATCCGGGACTAGGGAGCACAGATACGCAGTATTTT.

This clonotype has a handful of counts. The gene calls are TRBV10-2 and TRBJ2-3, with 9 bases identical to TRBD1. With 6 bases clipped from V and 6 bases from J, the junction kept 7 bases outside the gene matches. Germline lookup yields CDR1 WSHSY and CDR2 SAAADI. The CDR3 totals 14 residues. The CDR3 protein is CASRQGARLDTQYF. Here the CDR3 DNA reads TGCGCCAGCAGACAGGGGGCGCGATTGGATACGCAGTATTTT.

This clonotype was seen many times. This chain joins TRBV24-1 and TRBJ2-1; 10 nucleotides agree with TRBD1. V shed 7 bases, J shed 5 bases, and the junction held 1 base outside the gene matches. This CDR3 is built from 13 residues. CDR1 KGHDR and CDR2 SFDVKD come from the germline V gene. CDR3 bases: TGTGCCACCAGGGACAGGGGGAACAATGAGCAGTTCTTC. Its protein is CATRDRGNNEQFF.

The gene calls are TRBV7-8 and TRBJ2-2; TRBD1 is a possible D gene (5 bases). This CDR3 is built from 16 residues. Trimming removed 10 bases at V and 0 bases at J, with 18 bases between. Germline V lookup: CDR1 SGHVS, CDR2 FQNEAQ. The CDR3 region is CATHLKDKTNTGELFF. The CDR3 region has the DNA TGTGCCACCCACCTTAAGGACAAAACGAACACCGGGGAGCTGTTTTTT. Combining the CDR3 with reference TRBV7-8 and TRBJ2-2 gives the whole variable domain GAGVSQSPRYKVAKRGQDVALRCDPISGHVSLFWYQQALGQGPEFLTYFQNEAQLDKSGLPSDRFFAERPEGSVSTLKIQRTQQEDSAVYLCATHLKDKTNTGELFFGEGSRLTVL.

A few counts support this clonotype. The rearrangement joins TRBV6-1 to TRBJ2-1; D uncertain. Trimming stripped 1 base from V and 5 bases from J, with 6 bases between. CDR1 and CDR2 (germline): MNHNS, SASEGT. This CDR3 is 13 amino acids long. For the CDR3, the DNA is TGTGCCAGCAGTGAAGTGGGAAACAATGAGCAGTTCTTC. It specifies CASSEVGNNEQFF.

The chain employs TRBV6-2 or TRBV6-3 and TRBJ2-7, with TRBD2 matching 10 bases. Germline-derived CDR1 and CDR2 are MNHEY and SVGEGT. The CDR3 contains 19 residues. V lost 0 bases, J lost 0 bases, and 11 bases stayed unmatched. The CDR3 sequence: CASSYSVLAGERSSYEQYF. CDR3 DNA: TGTGCCAGCAGTTACTCGGTCCTAGCGGGGGAACGCAGCTCCTACGAGCAGTACTTC.

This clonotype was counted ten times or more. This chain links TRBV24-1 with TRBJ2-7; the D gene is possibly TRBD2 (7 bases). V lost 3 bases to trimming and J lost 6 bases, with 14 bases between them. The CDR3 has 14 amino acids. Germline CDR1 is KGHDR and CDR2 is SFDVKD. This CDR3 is CATSDRGRGSEQYF. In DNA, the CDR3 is TGTGCCACCAGTGATCGAGGGAGGGGGAGCGAGCAGTACTTC.

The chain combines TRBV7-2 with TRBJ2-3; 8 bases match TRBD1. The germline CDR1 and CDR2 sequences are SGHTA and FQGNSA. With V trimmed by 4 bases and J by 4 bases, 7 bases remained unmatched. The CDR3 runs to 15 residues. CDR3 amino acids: CASSSGRQGSDTQYF. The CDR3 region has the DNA TGTGCCAGCAGCTCGGGCCGACAGGGGTCAGATACGCAGTATTTT. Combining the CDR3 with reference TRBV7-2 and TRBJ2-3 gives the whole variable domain GAGVSQSPSNKVTEKGKDVELRCDPISGHTALYWYRQSLGQGLEFLIYFQGNSAPDKSGLPSDRFSAERTGGSVSTLTIQRTQQEDSAVYLCASSSGRQGSDTQYFGPGTRLTVL.

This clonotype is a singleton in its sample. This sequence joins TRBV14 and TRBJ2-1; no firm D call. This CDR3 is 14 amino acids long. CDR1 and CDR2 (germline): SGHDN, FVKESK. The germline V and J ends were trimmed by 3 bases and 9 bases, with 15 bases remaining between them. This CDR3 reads CASSHGKANGEQFF. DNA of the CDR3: TGTGCCAGCAGCCACGGAAAAGCTAACGGTGAGCAGTTCTTC.

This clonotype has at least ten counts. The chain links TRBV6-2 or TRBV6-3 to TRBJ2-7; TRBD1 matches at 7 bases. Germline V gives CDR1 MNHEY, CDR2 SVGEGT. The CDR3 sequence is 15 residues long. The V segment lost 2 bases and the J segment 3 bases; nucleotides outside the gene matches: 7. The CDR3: CASSYPMDRNYEQYF. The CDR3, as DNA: TGTGCCAGCAGTTACCCTATGGACAGGAACTACGAGCAGTACTTC.

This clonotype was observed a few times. The CDR3 DNA is TGTGCCAGCAGCTTACAAGGACTAGCGGGAGGTATCTACGAGCAGTACTTC. This sequence encodes CASSLQGLAGGIYEQYF. The chain has TRBV5-6 and TRBJ2-7; 14 bases agree with TRBD2. The CDR3 length is 17 residues. V trimming: 2 bases; J trimming: 3 bases; junction bases outside the gene matches: 7. From germline, CDR1 is SGHDT and CDR2 YYEEEE.

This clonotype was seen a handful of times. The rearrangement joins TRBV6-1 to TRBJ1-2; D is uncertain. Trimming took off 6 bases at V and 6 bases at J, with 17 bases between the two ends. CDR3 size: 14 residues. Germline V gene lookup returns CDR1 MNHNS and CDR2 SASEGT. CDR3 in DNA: TGTGCCAGCAGCGAAAGACTATATGCGGATGGCTACACCTTC. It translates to CASSERLYADGYTF.

The CDR3 nucleotides are TGTGCCTGGAGTTATTGGGGGGGGGATACGCAGTATTTT. Its protein product is CAWSYWGGDTQYF. This chain links TRBV30 with TRBJ2-3; 7 bases line up with TRBD2. V shed 2 bases, J shed 6 bases, and the junction held 5 bases outside the gene matches. This CDR3 contains 13 residues. Germline CDR1 reads GTSNPN; CDR2 reads SVGIG (reference sequence).

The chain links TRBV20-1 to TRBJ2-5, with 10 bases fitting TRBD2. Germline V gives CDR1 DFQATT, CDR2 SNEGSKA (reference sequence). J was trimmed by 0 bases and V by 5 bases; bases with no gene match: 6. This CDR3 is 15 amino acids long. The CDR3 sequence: CSADGLAENQETQYF. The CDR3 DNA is TGCAGTGCTGACGGACTAGCGGAGAACCAAGAGACCCAGTACTTC.

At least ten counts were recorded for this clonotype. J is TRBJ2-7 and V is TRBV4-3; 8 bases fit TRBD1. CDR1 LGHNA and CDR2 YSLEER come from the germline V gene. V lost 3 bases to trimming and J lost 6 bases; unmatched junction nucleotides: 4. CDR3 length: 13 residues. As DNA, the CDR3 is TGCGCCAGCAGCCAGTGGACAGGGAGCGAGCAGTACTTC. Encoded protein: CASSQWTGSEQYF.

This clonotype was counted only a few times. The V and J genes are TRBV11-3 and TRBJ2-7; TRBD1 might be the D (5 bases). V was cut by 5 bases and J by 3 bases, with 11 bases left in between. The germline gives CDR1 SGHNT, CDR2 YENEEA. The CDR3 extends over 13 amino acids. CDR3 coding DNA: TGTGCCAGCAGCCGACAGTCAGGCTACGAGCAGTACTTC. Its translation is CASSRQSGYEQYF.

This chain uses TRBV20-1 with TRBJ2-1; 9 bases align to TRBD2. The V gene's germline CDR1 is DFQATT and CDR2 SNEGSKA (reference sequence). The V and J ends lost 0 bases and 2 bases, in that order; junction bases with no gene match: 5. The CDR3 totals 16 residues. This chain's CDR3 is CSARDVAGVPYNEQFF. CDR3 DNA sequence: TGCAGTGCTAGAGATGTAGCGGGAGTCCCCTACAATGAGCAGTTCTTC.

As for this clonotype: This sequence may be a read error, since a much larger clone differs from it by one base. CDR3 amino acids: CASSGILAGAVGTQYF. DNA of the CDR3: TGTGCCAGCAGCGGAATACTAGCGGGGGCCGTGGGGACCCAGTACTTC. J is TRBJ2-5 and V is TRBV7-8; 11 nucleotides line up with TRBD2. CDR1 is SGHVS, CDR2 FQNEAQ, per germline. CDR3 length: 16 amino acids. V gave up 5 bases and J gave up 7 bases; unmatched junction bases: 12.